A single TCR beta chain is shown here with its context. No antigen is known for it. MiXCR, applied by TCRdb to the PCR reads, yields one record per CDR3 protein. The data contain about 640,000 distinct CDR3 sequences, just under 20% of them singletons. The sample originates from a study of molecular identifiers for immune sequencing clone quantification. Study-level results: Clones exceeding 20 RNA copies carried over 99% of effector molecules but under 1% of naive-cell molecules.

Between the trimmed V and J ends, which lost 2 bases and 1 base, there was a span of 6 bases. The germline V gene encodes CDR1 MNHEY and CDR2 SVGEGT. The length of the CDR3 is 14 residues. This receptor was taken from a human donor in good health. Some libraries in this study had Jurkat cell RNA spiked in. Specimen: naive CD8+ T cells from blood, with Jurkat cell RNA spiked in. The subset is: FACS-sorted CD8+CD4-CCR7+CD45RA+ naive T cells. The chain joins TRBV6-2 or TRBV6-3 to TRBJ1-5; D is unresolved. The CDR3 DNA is TGTGCCAGCAGTTACGTGGGGAGCAATCAGCCCCAGCATTTT. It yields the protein CASSYVGSNQPQHF.